The 10 T cell receptor beta chains below all came from one sample that was sequenced in a study of blood T cells in healthy people across ages. Then a second PCR, running roughly 7 to 11 cycles, was carried out with a sample-barcoded 5' primer and a J-beta primer mix. TCRdb re-analysed the 5' RACE reads in MiXCR, keeping a single row per CDR3 protein. The data show roughly 1.7 million distinct CDR3 sequences, with about 31% seen just once and approximately 10% held by the top ten. The specimen sequenced was blood. Every receptor here comes from a woman aged 25 to 39 in good health.

The V gene is TRBV15, the J gene TRBJ1-6; D unresolved. The ends were cut back, 0 bases at V and 10 bases at J, with 10 bases in the middle. Germline CDR1 and CDR2: LNHNV and YYDKDF (reference sequence). The CDR3 contains 14 residues. Here the CDR3 reads CATSREGRESPLHF. CDR3 DNA sequence: TGTGCCACCAGCAGAGAGGGAAGGGAATCACCCCTCCACTTT.

The V and J genes are TRBV7-9 and TRBJ1-2; TRBD1 might be the D (6 bases). V was clipped by 1 base and J by 10 bases, with 13 bases between them. Germline loops: CDR1 SEHNR, CDR2 FQNEAQ (reference sequence). The CDR3 has 13 residues. The CDR3 coding sequence is TGTGCCAGCAGCTTAGTATTGGACAGCTTCTACACCTTC. Protein sequence: CASSLVLDSFYTF.

This clonotype was found a few times. The chain carries TRBV20-1 and TRBJ2-1; 13 bases fit TRBD2. Germline V gives CDR1 DFQATT, CDR2 SNEGSKA (reference sequence). V lost 6 bases and J lost 4; bases outside the gene matches: 6. The CDR3 consists of 15 residues. CDR3 protein: CSAIGLAGEYNEQFF. Here the CDR3 DNA reads TGCAGTGCAATCGGACTAGCGGGAGAATACAATGAGCAGTTCTTC.

This clonotype was detected only once. V is TRBV28 and J is TRBJ1-6; TRBD1 agrees at 7 bases. CDR1 and CDR2 (germline): MDHEN, SYDVKM. The CDR3 loop spans 13 amino acids. V shed 5 bases, J shed 8 bases, and the junction held 3 bases outside the gene matches. The CDR3, as DNA: TGTGCCAGCAGTACAGGGGAGGATTCACCCCTCCACTTT. Residues: CASSTGEDSPLHF. The full variable domain, in which reference TRBV28 and TRBJ1-6 provide the parts outside the CDR3, is DVKVTQSSRYLVKRTGEKVFLECVQDMDHENMFWYRQDPGLGLRLIYFSYDVKMKEKGDIPEGYSVSREKKERFSLILESASTNQTSMYLCASSTGEDSPLHFGNGTRLTVT.

This clonotype was found many times. This chain connects TRBV25-1 to TRBJ2-1; D call uncertain. CDR3 length: 15 amino acids. The germline V gene has CDR1 MGHDK and CDR2 SYGVNS. V lost 5 bases to trimming and J lost 1 base, with 12 bases between them. The CDR3 DNA sequence: TGTGCCAGCAGTTTGGTGTCAGCATCCTACAATGAGCAGTTCTTC. Translating gives CASSLVSASYNEQFF.

On this clonotype: This may be a read error: a much more frequent sequence differs by one nucleotide. The chain joins TRBV4-1 to TRBJ2-4, with a tentative D call TRBD1 (5 bases). The closer fit of TRBJ2-5 to the DNA end suggests the J call may be wrong. The CDR3 is 15 residues long. Germline CDR1 and CDR2: MGHRA and YSYEKL. The CDR3 reads CAGSQAGQVKETQYF. DNA for the CDR3: TGCGCCGGCAGCCAGGCCGGACAAGTGAAAGAGACCCAGTACTTC.

V and J are TRBV20-1 and TRBJ2-1; 10 nucleotides match TRBD2. CDR1 and CDR2 (germline): DFQATT, SNEGSKA (reference sequence). With 4 bases clipped from V and 6 bases from J, the junction kept 9 bases outside the gene matches. This CDR3 region has 15 residues. CDR3 residues: CSATSGSPEVNEQFF. CDR3 sequence (DNA): TGCAGTGCTACTAGCGGGAGCCCCGAGGTCAATGAGCAGTTCTTC.

This clonotype was detected many times. The gene calls are TRBV6-5 and TRBJ2-1; D is possibly TRBD2 (5 bases). The germline gives CDR1 MNHEY, CDR2 SVGAGI. The CDR3 extends over 11 amino acids. With 6 bases removed from V and 10 bases from J, the gap between germline ends came to 10 bases. The CDR3 bases are TGTGCCAGCAGCCGAGAGGGAGAGCAGTTCTTC. Translated, it gives CASSREGEQFF.

This clonotype was recorded a few times. The chain links TRBV4-1 to TRBJ2-6, with D possibly being TRBD2 (5 bases). Germline lookup yields CDR1 MGHRA and CDR2 YSYEKL. The CDR3 has 17 amino acids. Trimming took off 0 bases at V and 1 base at J, with 10 bases between the two ends. CDR3 sequence reads: CASSQEAAGSGANVLTF. The CDR3, as DNA: TGCGCCAGCAGCCAAGAGGCTGCGGGTTCTGGGGCCAACGTCCTGACTTTC.

This clonotype turned up a few times. The chain links TRBV28 to TRBJ2-7; D remains ambiguous. The ends were cut back, 9 bases at V and 0 bases at J, with 18 bases in the middle. The CDR3 has 15 amino acids. The germline CDR1 and CDR2 sequences are MDHEN and SYDVKM. CDR3 nucleotides: TGTGCCAGTATCTCTCCCCGGCAGCTCTCCTACGAGCAGTACTTC. Amino acid sequence: CASISPRQLSYEQYF.